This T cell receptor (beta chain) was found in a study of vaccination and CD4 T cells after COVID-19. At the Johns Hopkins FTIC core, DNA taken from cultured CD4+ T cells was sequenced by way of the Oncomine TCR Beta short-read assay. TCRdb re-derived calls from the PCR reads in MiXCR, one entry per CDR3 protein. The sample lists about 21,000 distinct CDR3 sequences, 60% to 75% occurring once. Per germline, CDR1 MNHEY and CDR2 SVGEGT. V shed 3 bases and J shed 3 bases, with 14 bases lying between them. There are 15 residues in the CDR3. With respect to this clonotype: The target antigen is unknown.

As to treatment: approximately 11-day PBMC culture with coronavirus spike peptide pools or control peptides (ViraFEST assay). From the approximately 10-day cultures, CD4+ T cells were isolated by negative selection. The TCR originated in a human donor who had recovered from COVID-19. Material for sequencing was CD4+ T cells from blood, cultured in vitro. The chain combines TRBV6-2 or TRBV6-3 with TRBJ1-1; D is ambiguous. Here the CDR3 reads CASSYMALRDTEAFF. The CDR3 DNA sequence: TGTGCCAGCAGTTATATGGCCTTACGGGACACTGAAGCTTTCTTT.